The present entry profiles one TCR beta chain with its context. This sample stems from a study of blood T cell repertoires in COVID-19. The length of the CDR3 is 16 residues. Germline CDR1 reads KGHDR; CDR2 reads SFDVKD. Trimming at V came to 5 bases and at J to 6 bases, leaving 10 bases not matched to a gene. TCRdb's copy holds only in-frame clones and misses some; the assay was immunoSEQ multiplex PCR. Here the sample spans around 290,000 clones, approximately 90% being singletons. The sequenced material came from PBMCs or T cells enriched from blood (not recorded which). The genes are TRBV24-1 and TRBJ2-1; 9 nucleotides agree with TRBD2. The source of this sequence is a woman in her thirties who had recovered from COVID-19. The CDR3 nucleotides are TGTGCCACCAGTGCCGTACCGGGACTAGCTTCCAATGAGCAGTTCTTC. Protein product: CATSAVPGLASNEQFF.